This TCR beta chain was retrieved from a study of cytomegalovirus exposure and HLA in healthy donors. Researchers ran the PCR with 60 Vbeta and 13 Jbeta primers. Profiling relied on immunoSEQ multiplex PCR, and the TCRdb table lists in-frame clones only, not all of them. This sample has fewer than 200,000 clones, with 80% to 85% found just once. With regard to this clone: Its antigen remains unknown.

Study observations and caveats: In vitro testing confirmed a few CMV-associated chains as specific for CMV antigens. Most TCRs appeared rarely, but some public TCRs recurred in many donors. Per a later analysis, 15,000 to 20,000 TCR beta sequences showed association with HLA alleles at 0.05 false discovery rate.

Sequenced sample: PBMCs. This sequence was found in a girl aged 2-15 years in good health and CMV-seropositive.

Written as DNA, the CDR3 is TGCAGCGTTGAAGATTACGGGAGGAATTGGAGGAATGAGCAGTTCTTC. Its translation: CSVEDYGRNWRNEQFF. The chain has TRBV29-1 and TRBJ2-1; 7 bases are a match to TRBD2. Germline lookup yields CDR1 SQVTM and CDR2 ANQGSEA. The CDR3 runs to 16 residues. Unmatched junction bases numbered 12, after V lost 0 bases and J lost 7 bases.